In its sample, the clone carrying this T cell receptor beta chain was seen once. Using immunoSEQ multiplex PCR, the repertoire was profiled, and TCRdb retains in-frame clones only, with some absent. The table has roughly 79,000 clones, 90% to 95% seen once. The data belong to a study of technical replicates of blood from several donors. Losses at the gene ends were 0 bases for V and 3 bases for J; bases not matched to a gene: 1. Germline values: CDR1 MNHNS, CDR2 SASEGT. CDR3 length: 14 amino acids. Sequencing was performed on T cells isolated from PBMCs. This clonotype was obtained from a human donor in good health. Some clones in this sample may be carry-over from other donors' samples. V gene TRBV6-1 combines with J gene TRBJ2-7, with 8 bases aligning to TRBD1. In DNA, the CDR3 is TGTGCCAGCAGTGAAGCTGGACAGGGCTACGAGCAGTACTTC. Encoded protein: CASSEAGQGYEQYF.